This TCR beta chain is drawn from a study of blood T cell repertoires in COVID-19. About the research overall: Acute and convalescent COVID-19 specimens originated in the United States, Italy and Spain.

The data were produced by immunoSEQ multiplex PCR, yet TCRdb's version contains in-frame clones alone and is incomplete. This table holds approximately 85,000 clones, about nine tenths found once. Sequenced: peripheral blood. This sequence was found in a man aged 45-60 years with active or convalescent COVID-19.

CDR3 region: CAIRQGNEQYF. CDR3 bases: TGTGCCATCAGACAGGGAAACGAGCAGTACTTC. V is TRBV10-3 and J is TRBJ2-7, with a tentative D call TRBD1 (6 bases). This CDR3 is built from 11 residues. The germline CDR1 and CDR2 sequences are ENHRY and SYGVKD. V dropped 6 bases and J dropped 5 bases, with 8 bases sitting between them.